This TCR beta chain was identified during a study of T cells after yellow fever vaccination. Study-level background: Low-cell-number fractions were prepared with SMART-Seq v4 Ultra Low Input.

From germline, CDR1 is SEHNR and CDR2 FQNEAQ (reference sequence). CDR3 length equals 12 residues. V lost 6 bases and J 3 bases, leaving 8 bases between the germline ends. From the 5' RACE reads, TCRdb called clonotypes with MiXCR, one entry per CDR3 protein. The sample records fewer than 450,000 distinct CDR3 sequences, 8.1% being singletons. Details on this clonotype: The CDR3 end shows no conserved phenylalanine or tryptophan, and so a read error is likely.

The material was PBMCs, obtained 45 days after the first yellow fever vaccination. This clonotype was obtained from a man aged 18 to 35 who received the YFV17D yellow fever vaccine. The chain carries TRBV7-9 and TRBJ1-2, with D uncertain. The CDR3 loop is CASSSADYGYTS. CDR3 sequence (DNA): TGTGCCAGCAGTTCGGCTGACTATGGCTACACCTCC.